The clone carrying this T cell receptor (beta chain) was seen at least ten times. Its antigen is currently unknown. The template was RNA from unsorted bulk tissue. Distant lung tissue was collected more than 3 cm away from the tumor edge. The record originates from a study of tumor and adjacent non-tumor tissue in lung cancer. General study findings and limits: Tumor tissue had significantly higher TCR diversity than normal lung.

The library came from three nested PCR rounds adapted from ARM-PCR protocols. A single record per CDR3 protein comes from TCRdb applying MiXCR to the multiplex PCR reads. The data hold tens of thousands of distinct CDR3 sequences, with around 64% observed a single time. Sequencing used distant non-tumor lung tissue. This clonotype was obtained from a man between 65 and 85 years old with non-small cell lung cancer.

The CDR3 sequence: CASSVQGQPQHF. In DNA, the CDR3 is TGTGCCAGCAGCGTGCAGGGCCAGCCCCAGCATTTT. V gene TRBV28 combines with J gene TRBJ1-5, with TRBD1 as a possible D gene (5 bases). Germline CDR1 reads MDHEN; CDR2 reads SYDVKM. This CDR3 is built from 12 residues. Trimming took 6 bases from V and 7 from J, leaving 10 bases between them.